The rows below give T cell receptor beta chains drawn from one sample of a study of response to subunit inactivated influenza vaccine. TCRdb called the RT-PCR reads again in MiXCR, with one record for every CDR3 protein. This table holds some 800,000 distinct CDR3 sequences, 21% found once. Sequencing used PBMCs from blood, obtained 5 days after vaccination. The receptors here all came from a man aged 50 to 59 who received an inactivated influenza vaccine. The CDR3 runs from the conserved cysteine through the conserved F or W. The order of the fields is D gene, clone size, V gene, J gene, CDR3 protein, CDR3 DNA. A D gene is named only where the DNA matches it firmly. Size is omitted from some rows. Given values are once, few, many or a class for expanded clones.

NA	many	TRBV6-2/TRBV6-3	TRBJ1-5	CASSYWGQSNQPQHF	TGTGCCAGCAGTTACTGGGGGCAGAGTAATCAGCCCCAGCATTTT
TRBD1	few	TRBV19	TRBJ1-2	CASRDRGGYTF	TGTGCCAGCAGAGACAGGGGCGGCTACACCTTC
TRBD2	few	TRBV12-3/TRBV12-4	TRBJ2-1	CASSSLTQVAGSYNEQFF	TGTGCCAGCAGTTCCCTAACGCAAGTAGCGGGGTCCTACAATGAGCAGTTCTTC
NA	NA	TRBV7-6	TRBJ2-1	CASSLAGVEGNEQFF	TGTGCCAGCAGCTTAGCAGGGGTAGAGGGCAATGAGCAGTTCTTC
TRBD2	NA	TRBV27	TRBJ2-7	CASSFQRESRYEQYF	TGTGCCAGCAGTTTCCAGCGGGAGAGTCGCTACGAGCAGTACTTC
NA	NA	TRBV18	TRBJ1-1	CASSPYAGTDDIKNTEAFF	TGTGCCAGCTCACCCTATGCCGGGACGGATGATATCAAGAACACTGAAGCTTTCTTT
NA	few	TRBV15	TRBJ1-5	CATGSQGYSNQPQHF	TGTGCCACCGGGTCCCAGGGTTATAGCAATCAGCCCCAGCATTTT
NA	NA	TRBV20-1	TRBJ2-5	CSADAVQTQYF	TGCAGTGCCGATGCGGTACAGACCCAGTACTTC
TRBD2	NA	TRBV20-1	TRBJ2-2	CSASTSGRATGELFF	TGCAGTGCTAGTACTAGCGGGAGGGCGACCGGGGAGCTGTTTTTT
NA	many	TRBV5-1	TRBJ2-7	CASSSTGFYEQYF	TGCGCCAGCAGCTCGACAGGATTCTACGAGCAGTACTTC
NA	NA	TRBV4-2	TRBJ2-5	CASSQGAGRETQYF	TGTGCCAGCAGCCAAGGAGCGGGTAGGGAGACCCAGTACTTC
NA	NA	TRBV7-9	TRBJ2-7	CASSHRDTPSYEQYF	TGTGCCAGCAGCCACCGGGACACCCCCTCCTACGAGCAGTACTTC
TRBD1	few	TRBV7-9	TRBJ1-1	CASSLAVTGSTEAFF	TGTGCCAGCAGCTTAGCGGTGACAGGGTCCACTGAAGCTTTCTTT
NA	many	TRBV12-3/TRBV12-4	TRBJ2-7	CASSFHGGGGPQDF	TGTGCCAGCAGTTTTCACGGCGGAGGAGGCCCACAGGACTTC
NA	few	TRBV4-3	TRBJ1-1	CASSQDRLLRNTEAFF	TGCGCCAGCAGCCAAGATCGTCTCCTTCGGAACACTGAAGCTTTCTTT
NA	NA	TRBV7-2	TRBJ2-1	CASSTGRLSSYNEQFF	TGTGCCAGCAGCACCGGACGGTTGAGCTCCTACAATGAGCAGTTCTTC
TRBD2	NA	TRBV5-6	TRBJ2-3	CASSLGPAGISDTQYF	TGTGCCAGCAGCTTGGGTCCAGCGGGGATCTCAGATACGCAGTATTTT
NA	few	TRBV29-1	TRBJ2-6	CSVQTGGANVLTF	TGCAGCGTTCAAACTGGTGGGGCCAACGTCCTGACTTTC
NA	NA	TRBV29-1	TRBJ2-7	CSVETLGSYEQYF	TGCAGCGTTGAGACGCTGGGATCCTACGAGCAGTACTTC
NA	few	TRBV29-1	TRBJ2-3	CSVEAVRTETDTQYF	TGCAGCGTTGAAGCGGTGAGGACAGAAACAGATACGCAGTATTTT
TRBD2	NA	TRBV24-1	TRBJ2-1	CATTSGASNEQFF	TGTGCCACCACTAGCGGTGCTAGCAATGAGCAGTTCTTC
TRBD1	NA	TRBV6-2/TRBV6-3	TRBJ1-5	CASRQGRRKDQPQHF	TGTGCCAGCAGACAGGGGAGGCGAAAGGATCAGCCCCAGCATTTT
NA	few	TRBV4-2	TRBJ2-2	CASSQVGVRAGELFF	TGTGCCAGCAGCCAAGTGGGGGTCCGGGCGGGGGAGCTGTTTTTT
NA	few	TRBV7-2	TRBJ2-3	CASSVSATRTDTQYF	TGTGCCAGCAGCGTTAGCGCGACTCGCACAGATACGCAGTATTTT
TRBD1	many	TRBV2	TRBJ1-5	CASRVQGAKQPQHF	TGTGCCAGCAGGGTGCAGGGGGCGAAACAGCCCCAGCATTTT
NA	many	TRBV20-1	TRBJ2-7	CSARHPAKSSYEQYF	TGCAGTGCTCGACACCCAGCGAAGAGCTCCTACGAGCAGTACTTC
NA	NA	TRBV5-4	TRBJ2-2	CASSLYPDAGVGELFF	TGTGCCAGCAGCTTGTATCCGGACGCCGGCGTCGGGGAGCTGTTTTTT
NA	few	TRBV20-1	TRBJ2-2	CSVLGRRNTGELFF	TGCAGTGTCCTCGGCCGACGGAACACCGGGGAGCTGTTTTTT
TRBD1	few	TRBV12-3/TRBV12-4	TRBJ1-1	CASSSPGQVAEAFF	TGTGCCAGCAGTTCACCCGGACAGGTAGCGGAAGCTTTCTTT
TRBD2	NA	TRBV12-3/TRBV12-4	TRBJ2-1	CASIPGLAGGPFYNEQFF	TGTGCCAGCATCCCGGGACTAGCGGGAGGGCCTTTCTACAATGAGCAGTTCTTC
TRBD1	NA	TRBV7-9	TRBJ2-3	CASSLAGQGHRTQYF	TGTGCCAGCAGCTTAGCGGGACAGGGGCATCGTACGCAGTATTTT
NA	once	TRBV28	TRBJ2-7	CASSLDERGTYEQYF	TGTGCCAGCAGTTTAGACGAAAGGGGGACCTACGAGCAGTACTTC
NA	few	TRBV20-1	TRBJ2-7	CSAMEGSGRYEQYF	TGCAGTGCTATGGAGGGAAGCGGACGCTACGAGCAGTACTTC
NA	NA	TRBV20-1	TRBJ2-3	CSARFSTSTDTQYF	TGCAGTGCTAGATTCAGTACTAGCACAGATACGCAGTATTTT
NA	NA	TRBV7-2	TRBJ1-3	CASSEAPRTRSGTIYF	TGTGCCAGCAGCGAAGCCCCGAGGACGCGCAGCGGCACCATATATTTT
NA	NA	TRBV10-3	TRBJ2-1	CAISESTSERPKQFF	TGTGCCATCAGTGAGTCGACTAGTGAGAGGCCCAAGCAGTTCTTC
NA	NA	TRBV5-1	TRBJ2-2	CASSLDGEHTGELFF	TGCGCCAGCAGCTTGGACGGGGAGCACACCGGGGAGCTGTTTTTT
NA	many	TRBV29-1	TRBJ2-7	CSVEMAGSYEQYF	TGCAGCGTTGAAATGGCAGGGTCCTACGAGCAGTACTTC
NA	few	TRBV6-2/TRBV6-3	TRBJ2-4	CASSFGQPLAKNIQYF	TGTGCCAGCAGTTTCGGACAGCCTCTAGCCAAAAACATTCAGTACTTC
NA	NA	TRBV6-1	TRBJ2-1	CASRQVSYNEQFF	TGTGCCAGTCGACAGGTCTCCTACAATGAGCAGTTCTTC
NA	few	TRBV20-1	TRBJ2-3	CSAREGGSLSTDTQYF	TGCAGTGCTAGAGAAGGGGGTAGCCTTAGCACAGATACGCAGTATTTT
NA	few	TRBV29-1	TRBJ1-2	CSATTGALYGYTF	TGCAGCGCAACGACAGGCGCCTTATATGGCTACACCTTC